A selection of T cell receptor beta chains follows, all from one sample in a study of T cells after yellow fever vaccination. TCRdb independently ran MiXCR on the 5' RACE reads; one entry per CDR3 protein. The data contain about 310,000 distinct CDR3 sequences, roughly 3.5% of them singletons. The sample consisted of PBMCs, taken on the day of the yellow fever booster vaccination. The receptors were gathered from a man younger than 35 who received the YFV17D yellow fever vaccine. CDR3s include the opening cysteine and the closing phenylalanine or tryptophan. D genes are given only for firm matches. Size is stated for part of the rows, as once, few or many counts, or as a class when the clone is expanded.

D gene,J gene,clone size,V gene,CDR3 protein,CDR3 DNA
TRBD2,TRBJ2-5,many,TRBV5-1,CASSLTLLAGTRETQYF,TGCGCCAGCAGCTTAACCTTACTAGCGGGGACTCGTGAGACCCAGTACTTC
TRBD2,TRBJ2-1,few,TRBV12-3/TRBV12-4,CASSLASGGDNEQFF,TGTGCCAGCAGTTTAGCTAGCGGGGGGGACAATGAGCAGTTCTTC
TRBD1,TRBJ2-2,few,TRBV6-5,CASRGQGVNTGELFF,TGTGCCAGCAGGGGACAGGGGGTTAACACCGGGGAGCTGTTTTTT
-,TRBJ2-7,many,TRBV5-1,CASRSTTYEQYF,TGCGCCAGCAGAAGCACGACCTACGAGCAGTACTTC
-,TRBJ1-4,-,TRBV4-3,CASSQDRAGDYEKLFF,TGCGCCAGCAGCCAAGATCGAGCAGGGGATTATGAAAAACTGTTTTTT
TRBD1,TRBJ2-2,few,TRBV7-2,CASSSDRGRGELFF,TGTGCCAGCAGCTCAGACAGGGGGCGGGGGGAGCTGTTTTTT
-,TRBJ1-1,few,TRBV4-2,CASSQDASPNTEAFF,TGTGCCAGCAGCCAAGATGCATCTCCGAACACTGAAGCTTTCTTT
-,TRBJ1-1,-,TRBV3-1,CASSQFLQGEAFF,TGTGCCAGCAGCCAGTTCCTGCAGGGGGAAGCTTTCTTT
-,TRBJ2-1,many,TRBV7-2,CASSSSSDYNEQFF,TGTGCCAGCAGCTCCTCTAGCGACTACAATGAGCAGTTCTTC
-,TRBJ1-2,few,TRBV4-2,CASSQDLTLGEELF,TGTGCCAGCAGCCAAGATCTGACGCTGGGGGAGGAATTATTC
-,TRBJ2-1,few,TRBV18,CASSSVLVDEQFF,TGTGCCAGCTCATCAGTCCTAGTTGATGAGCAGTTCTTC
-,TRBJ2-1,many,TRBV5-1,CASSPGWHNEQFF,TGCGCCAGCAGCCCGGGGTGGCACAATGAGCAGTTCTTC
-,TRBJ1-1,many,TRBV7-2,CASSFGPLGTEAFF,TGTGCCAGCAGCTTCGGACCCCTGGGCACTGAAGCTTTCTTT
-,TRBJ2-3,many,TRBV13,CASSTGTTGIAQYF,TGTGCCAGCAGTACCGGGACCACGGGGATCGCGCAGTATTTT
-,TRBJ2-1,many,TRBV29-1,CSVEGNEQFF,TGCAGCGTTGAAGGGAATGAGCAGTTCTTC
-,TRBJ1-5,-,TRBV6-5,CASSYMSNQPQHF,TGTGCCAGCAGTTATATGAGCAATCAGCCCCAGCATTTT
-,TRBJ2-3,many,TRBV29-1,CSASDNEGRGGDTQYF,TGCAGCGCGTCCGATAACGAGGGGCGCGGCGGGGATACGCAGTATTTT
TRBD1,TRBJ2-7,-,TRBV18,CASSQGQGVDEQYF,TGTGCCAGCTCACAGGGACAGGGGGTTGACGAGCAGTACTTC
-,TRBJ1-1,many,TRBV5-1,CASSPRPGDRAFF,TGCGCCAGCAGCCCCCGTCCCGGGGATCGGGCTTTCTTT
-,TRBJ1-3,-,TRBV25-1,CASSEYGPSGNTIYF,TGTGCCAGCAGTGAATATGGTCCCTCTGGAAACACCATATATTTT
TRBD1,TRBJ2-1,many,TRBV5-4,CASSLEGQGYNEQFF,TGTGCCAGCAGCTTGGAGGGACAGGGGTACAATGAGCAGTTCTTC
-,TRBJ2-3,-,TRBV28,CATRPLVVGRDTQYF,TGTGCCACTAGACCCCTAGTCGTAGGTAGAGATACGCAGTATTTT
TRBD1,TRBJ1-1,-,TRBV27,CASSVQGQGAWNTEAFF,TGTGCCAGCAGTGTACAAGGACAGGGGGCTTGGAACACTGAAGCTTTCTTT
-,TRBJ2-2,-,TRBV24-1,CATSDFFTGELFF,TGTGCCACCAGTGATTTCTTCACCGGGGAGCTGTTTTTT
TRBD1,TRBJ1-1,many,TRBV5-1,CASSSTGATGTEAFF,TGCGCCAGCAGCTCAACAGGGGCGACGGGCACTGAAGCTTTCTTT
TRBD1,TRBJ2-7,many,TRBV6-2/TRBV6-3,CASSGYRGFLYEQYF,TGTGCCAGCAGTGGCTACAGGGGATTCCTCTACGAGCAGTACTTC
-,TRBJ1-1,many,TRBV3-1,CASSQDPVPEAFF,TGTGCCAGCAGCCAAGATCCCGTTCCTGAAGCTTTCTTT
-,TRBJ2-2,-,TRBV2,CASRATGTTGELFF,TGTGCCAGCAGGGCCACAGGTACCACCGGGGAGCTGTTTTTT
-,TRBJ2-7,many,TRBV7-9,CASNLVEGSYEQYF,TGTGCCAGCAACTTAGTAGAGGGATCCTACGAGCAGTACTTC
TRBD2,TRBJ2-1,many,TRBV20-1,CSARFAAGYEQFF,TGCAGTGCTAGGTTTGCAGCGGGATATGAGCAGTTCTTC
-,TRBJ2-1,few,TRBV27,CASSLTPSAGLPYNEQFF,TGTGCCAGCAGTTTAACCCCTTCCGCAGGCCTCCCCTACAATGAGCAGTTCTTC
-,TRBJ2-5,-,TRBV7-2,CASSRGTAQETQYF,TGTGCCAGCAGCCGCGGGACGGCCCAAGAGACCCAGTACTTC
-,TRBJ1-1,few,TRBV28,CASSLKWGGTEAFF,TGTGCCAGCAGTTTAAAGTGGGGAGGCACTGAAGCTTTCTTT
TRBD1,TRBJ1-2,few,TRBV12-3/TRBV12-4,CASRPQQGAGYTF,TGTGCCAGCAGGCCCCAGCAGGGGGCTGGCTACACCTTC
-,TRBJ2-5,many,TRBV7-2,CASSFQGQETQYF,TGTGCCAGCAGCTTCCAGGGGCAAGAGACCCAGTACTTC
-,TRBJ2-2,many,TRBV4-3,CASSQEQPRGTGELFF,TGCGCCAGCAGCCAAGAACAGCCGAGGGGAACCGGGGAGCTGTTTTTT
-,TRBJ1-2,few,TRBV7-2,CASSLQVTSLYGYTF,TGTGCCAGCAGCTTGCAGGTGACTTCTCTCTATGGCTACACCTTC
-,TRBJ2-5,many,TRBV29-1,CSVGGGAKTQYF,TGCAGCGTAGGAGGGGGGGCGAAGACCCAGTACTTC
-,TRBJ2-5,-,TRBV20-1,CSAGKLAPGETQYF,TGCAGTGCTGGCAAACTAGCTCCCGGAGAGACCCAGTACTTC
-,TRBJ2-3,many,TRBV7-2,CASSPARRLDTQYF,TGTGCCAGCAGCCCGGCCCGGCGGCTAGATACGCAGTATTTT
-,TRBJ1-6,-,TRBV10-3,CAISESTGNSPLHF,TGTGCCATCAGTGAGTCAACAGGGAATTCACCCCTCCACTTT
-,TRBJ1-5,many,TRBV7-3,CASAYRAGKPQHF,TGTGCCAGCGCCTACAGGGCCGGGAAGCCCCAGCATTTT
-,TRBJ2-2,many,TRBV6-6,CASSYSSRGDTGELFF,TGTGCCAGCAGTTACTCGAGTAGGGGGGACACCGGGGAGCTGTTTTTT
TRBD2,TRBJ2-7,few,TRBV7-2,CASSLRSAGHYEQYF,TGTGCCAGCAGCTTAAGATCAGCGGGGCACTACGAGCAGTACTTC
-,TRBJ1-1,-,TRBV4-1,CASSQDPGGESEAFF,TGCGCCAGCAGCCAAGATCCCGGGGGGGAATCTGAAGCTTTCTTT
TRBD1,TRBJ1-5,many,TRBV25-1,CASSEGQGNQPQHF,TGTGCCAGCAGTGAAGGACAGGGAAATCAGCCCCAGCATTTT
TRBD1,TRBJ2-3,many,TRBV7-6,CASSLRQGDTQYF,TGTGCCAGCAGCTTACGACAGGGAGATACGCAGTATTTT
-,TRBJ2-3,many,TRBV5-4,CASSSIRQLTDTQYF,TGTGCCAGCAGCTCTATTAGACAGTTAACAGATACGCAGTATTTT
-,TRBJ1-1,few,TRBV10-2,CASSRPGALSEAFF,TGCGCCAGCAGCCGCCCGGGGGCTTTATCCGAAGCTTTCTTT